The T cell receptor beta chain under discussion was sequenced for a study of blood T cell repertoires in COVID-19. As for the study in general: The United States, Italy and Spain provided the acute and convalescent COVID-19 samples. The cDNA or gDNA used as material had been derived from T cells, B-cell-depleted T cells, or PBMCs.

As originally analysed: Estimation of nucleated cell counts relied on the amplification of reference gene primers. TCRdb keeps only in-frame clones here, not all; method: immunoSEQ multiplex PCR. V and J calls and clone size follow that table, whereas D and trimming were derived from the DNA. The sample yields about 210,000 clones, around nine tenths seen once. The CDR3 is made up of 17 amino acids. CDR1 is SGHTS and CDR2 is YDEGEE in the germline V gene. With 2 bases removed from V and 5 bases from J, the gap between germline ends came to 17 bases. This chain uses TRBV5-8 with TRBJ1-6; D possibly corresponds to TRBD1 (6 bases). The receptor was derived from a woman aged 40 to 49 with acute or convalescent COVID-19. The sequencing sample was made of peripheral blood. CDR3 protein: CASSFFRGSSDNSPLHF. In DNA form, the CDR3 reads TGTGCCAGCAGCTTTTTCAGGGGATCGTCGGATAATTCACCCCTCCACTTT.